This T cell receptor (beta chain) was profiled in a study of T cell responses to AZD1222 COVID-19 vaccine. The data were produced by immunoSEQ multiplex PCR, yet TCRdb's version contains in-frame clones alone and is incomplete. In the table there are 65,000 to 80,000 clones, around 90% of which are singletons. The CDR3 is 16 residues long. The ends were cut back, 3 bases at V and 0 bases at J, with 15 bases in the middle. Germline V gives CDR1 SEHNR, CDR2 FQNEAQ (reference sequence). Overall study findings and caveats: A mostly white British donor set with more females was recruited, and clonal diversity was possibly underestimated. With two AZD1222 doses given, Spike-specific TCR breadth and depth both rose.

A note on this clone: Its antigen is currently unknown.

The clonotype originates from an adult in good health. The V gene is TRBV7-9, the J gene TRBJ2-7; D is undetermined. This sample comprised peripheral blood, obtained on day 0 of MenACWY control vaccination. The CDR3 sequence: CASSLGSARPSYEQYF. The DNA of the CDR3 is TGTGCCAGCAGCTTGGGATCAGCTAGACCCTCCTACGAGCAGTACTTC.